Below, 7 T cell receptor beta chains from the same sample are listed, as sequenced in a study of human T cells and chemical hapten exposure. Described time point: pre-sensitization, week 0. As for treatment: therapeutic diphenylcyclopropenone sensitization with weekly scalp DPC. A single record per CDR3 protein comes from TCRdb applying MiXCR to the RACE reads. The table includes roughly 38,000 distinct CDR3 sequences, less than 8.5% detected once. Here the sequenced sample was whole blood, taken in connection with sensitization to the hapten diphenylcyclopropenone (DPC). Source of these receptors: a woman in her 50s with alopecia areata. Some clones in this sample may be carry-over from other donors' samples.

Ten or more counts support this clonotype. This chain connects TRBV10-3 to TRBJ1-4; 7 bases are a match to TRBD1. Germline CDR1 ENHRY, CDR2 SYGVKD. This CDR3 region has 15 residues. V was pared by 0 bases and J by 8 bases, with 6 bases of the junction left unmatched. CDR3 DNA: TGTGCCATCAGTGAGTCCGAGACAGGGTTCGAAAAACTGTTTTTT. This sequence encodes CAISESETGFEKLFF.

This clonotype was counted ten times or more. The junction differs from germline at one of its ends, possibly a read error. This chain joins TRBV5-1 and TRBJ2-3; D unresolved. The V gene's germline CDR1 is SGHRS and CDR2 YFSETQ. This CDR3 is 11 amino acids long. The CDR3 protein is CACRNTDTQYF. In DNA, the CDR3 is TGCGCCTGCAGGAACACAGATACGCAGTATTTT. Full variable domain (missing parts from reference TRBV5-1 and TRBJ2-3): KAGVTQTPRYLIKTRGQQVTLSCSPISGHRSVSWYQQTPGQGLQFLFEYFSETQRNKGNFPGRFSGRQFSNSRSEMNVSTLELGDSALYLCACRNTDTQYFGPGTRLTVL.

This clonotype turned up a few times. V and J are TRBV5-1 and TRBJ2-3, with TRBD2 matching 7 bases. The CDR3 extends over 14 amino acids. The germline V gene encodes CDR1 SGHRS and CDR2 YFSETQ. V trimming: 0 bases; J trimming: 6 bases; junction bases outside the gene matches: 4. In DNA, the CDR3 is TGCGCCAGCAGCTTGGAGGGAGGGATGGATACGCAGTATTTT. Its translation: CASSLEGGMDTQYF.

This clonotype was found many times. The chain uses TRBV5-6 and TRBJ2-7, with 13 nucleotides matching TRBD2. This CDR3 region has 17 residues. In germline, CDR1 is SGHDT, CDR2 YYEEEE. V trimming: 2 bases; J trimming: 0 bases; junction bases outside the gene matches: 5. CDR3 sequence: CASSFYGTSGNSYEQYF. In nucleotides, the CDR3 is TGTGCCAGCAGCTTTTACGGGACTAGCGGGAACTCCTACGAGCAGTACTTC. The full variable domain, with the rest looked up from reference TRBV5-6 and TRBJ2-7, is DAGVTQSPTHLIKTRGQQVTLRCSPKSGHDTVSWYQQALGQGPQFIFQYYEEEERQRGNFPDRFSGHQFPNYSSELNVNALLLGDSALYLCASSFYGTSGNSYEQYFGPGTRLTVT.

This clonotype has a count of ten or more. The rearrangement joins TRBV29-1 to TRBJ2-7; D unresolved. The CDR3 has 14 residues. Germline CDR1 reads SQVTM; CDR2 reads ANQGSEA. The ends were cut back, 6 bases at V and 0 bases at J, with 15 bases in the middle. DNA for the CDR3: TGCAGCGTAGCCGGTGGCTCGAGCTCCTACGAGCAGTACTTC. This sequence encodes CSVAGGSSSYEQYF.

In its sample, this clonotype was seen many times. The chain uses TRBV18 and TRBJ1-4; perhaps TRBD1 as D (5 bases). Between the trimmed V and J ends, which lost 4 bases and 8 bases, there was a span of 17 bases. CDR3 size: 15 residues. Germline-derived CDR1 and CDR2 are KGHSH and LQKENI. CDR3 loop: CASSHKGHVIEKLFF. The CDR3 DNA is TGTGCCAGCTCACATAAAGGACACGTCATAGAAAAACTGTTTTTT.

This clonotype has at least ten counts. The chain uses TRBV14 and TRBJ2-1; TRBD2 aligns across 11 bases. The CDR3 loop spans 15 amino acids. From germline, CDR1 is SGHDN and CDR2 FVKESK. Trimming removed 2 bases from V and 3 bases from J; junction bases left unmatched: 0. CDR3 sequence: CASSQLAGGYNEQFF. The DNA for the CDR3 is TGTGCCAGCAGCCAACTAGCGGGAGGCTACAATGAGCAGTTCTTC.